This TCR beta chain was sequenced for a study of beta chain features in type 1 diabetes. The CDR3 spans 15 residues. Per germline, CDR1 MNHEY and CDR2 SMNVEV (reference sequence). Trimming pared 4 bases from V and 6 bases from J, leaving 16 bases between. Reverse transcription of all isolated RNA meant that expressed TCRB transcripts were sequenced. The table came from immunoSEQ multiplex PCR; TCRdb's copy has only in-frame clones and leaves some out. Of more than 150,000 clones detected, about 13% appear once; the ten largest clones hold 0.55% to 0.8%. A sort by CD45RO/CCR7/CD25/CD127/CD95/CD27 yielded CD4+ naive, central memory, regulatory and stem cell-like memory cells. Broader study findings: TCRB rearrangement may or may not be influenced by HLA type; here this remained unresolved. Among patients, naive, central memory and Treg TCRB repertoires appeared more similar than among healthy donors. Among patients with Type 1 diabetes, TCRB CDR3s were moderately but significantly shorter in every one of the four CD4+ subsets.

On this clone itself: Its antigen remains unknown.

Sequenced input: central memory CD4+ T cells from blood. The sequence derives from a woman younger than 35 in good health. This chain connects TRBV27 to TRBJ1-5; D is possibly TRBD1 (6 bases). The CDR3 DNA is TGTGCCAGCAGTTGCCCATACAGGGAGGGTCAGCCCCAGCATTTT. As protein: CASSCPYREGQPQHF.